These 17 T cell receptor beta chains were all obtained from the same sample, sequenced in a study of technical replicates of blood from several donors. Assay used: immunoSEQ multiplex PCR; TCRdb lists only in-frame clones, some missing. Among more than 65,000 clones listed, roughly 96% were seen once. Sequencing was done on a sample of T cells isolated from PBMCs. All receptors derive from a human donor in good health.

This chain links TRBV19 with TRBJ1-1; no clear D gene. Per germline, CDR1 LNHDA and CDR2 SQIVND (reference sequence). V lost 5 bases and J 0 bases, leaving 4 bases between the germline ends. This CDR3 contains 12 residues. The CDR3 loop is CASSPLNTEAFF. The CDR3 coding sequence is TGTGCCAGTAGTCCATTGAACACTGAAGCTTTCTTT.

The chain combines TRBV28 with TRBJ2-7; D not resolved. This CDR3 comprises 11 residues. Germline V CDR1 and CDR2: MDHEN, SYDVKM. Trimming removed 5 bases from V and 3 bases from J, with 5 bases in between. The DNA of the CDR3 is TGTGCCAGCAGTACTTACTACGAGCAGTACTTC. Translating gives CASSTYYEQYF.

This clone was picked up one time. The V and J genes are TRBV9 and TRBJ2-7; D is uncertain. Germline V CDR1 and CDR2: SGDLS, YYNGEE. CDR3 length equals 14 residues. V lost 1 base and J 2 bases, leaving 10 bases between the germline ends. The CDR3 bases are TGTGCCAGCAGCGTAAGTCCTGAGCCCTACGAGCAGTACTTC. Translating it yields CASSVSPEPYEQYF.

The chain recombines TRBV19 with TRBJ2-5; no clear D gene. The ends were cut back, 1 base at V and 2 bases at J, with 8 bases in the middle. CDR3 size: 14 residues. From germline, CDR1 is LNHDA and CDR2 SQIVND (reference sequence). CDR3 in DNA: TGTGCCAGTAGTATAGTGCGCGGTCAAGAGACCCAGTACTTC. Amino acids: CASSIVRGQETQYF. The whole variable domain, remainder taken from reference TRBV19 and TRBJ2-5, is DGGITQSPKYLFRKEGQNVTLSCEQNLNHDAMYWYRQDPGQGLRLIYYSQIVNDFQKGDIAEGYSVSREKKESFPLTVTSAQKNPTAFYLCASSIVRGQETQYFGPGTRLLVL.

This chain joins TRBV7-2 and TRBJ1-1; no definite D call. Looked up from germline, CDR1 is SGHTA and CDR2 is FQGNSA. The CDR3 spans 13 residues. V lost 2 bases, J lost 5 bases, and 9 bases lay in between. CDR3 DNA sequence: TGTGCCAGCAGCTTATATGCGGGAACTGAAGCTTTCTTT. This gives the protein CASSLYAGTEAFF.

V usage is TRBV6-4 and J usage is TRBJ1-2; 7 bases are a match to TRBD1. The CDR3 covers 15 residues. Germline values: CDR1 MRHNA, CDR2 SNTAGT. J was trimmed by 7 bases and V by 6 bases; bases with no gene match: 14. As DNA, the CDR3 is TGTGCCAGCAGGGAAGTGGGGACAGTGCCTGGTGGCTACACCTTC. This translates into CASREVGTVPGGYTF.

This chain links TRBV10-1 with TRBJ1-3; 7 bases map to TRBD1. The V and J ends lost 7 bases and 0 bases, in that order; junction bases with no gene match: 9. The germline gives CDR1 WNHNN, CDR2 SYGVQD (reference sequence). The CDR3 runs 16 residues. The CDR3 protein is CASTLKQGDSGNTIYF. The CDR3 bases are TGCGCCAGCACATTGAAGCAGGGGGACTCTGGAAACACCATATATTTT.

The chain recombines TRBV21-1 with TRBJ2-1; no check of the table's D call, TRBD2, against the DNA was made. TRBV21-1 has pseudogene status. This CDR3 comprises 16 residues. CDR3 nucleotides: TGTGCCAGCAGCTATTTATCCCGGACTAGCCCGGCTGAGCAGTTCTTC. Its translation is CASSYLSRTSPAEQFF.

This chain joins TRBV5-4 and TRBJ1-2; D unresolved. Looked up from germline, CDR1 is SGHNT and CDR2 is YYREEE (reference sequence). V was shortened by 2 bases and J by 4 bases, with 3 bases between the two germline ends. The CDR3 totals 11 residues. CDR3 protein: CASSFSYGYTF. The CDR3 DNA sequence: TGTGCCAGCAGCTTCTCCTATGGCTACACCTTC.

To note about this clone: The junction shows a germline mismatch at one end, possibly a read error. The chain is built from TRBV29-1 and TRBJ2-5, with a possible D match to TRBD2 (6 bases). This CDR3 is 8 amino acids long. Germline values: CDR1 SQVTM, CDR2 ANQGSEA. The CDR3, as DNA: TGCAGCGTCCCCGGAGGGCACTTC. Its translation: CSVPGGHF.

Regarding this clone: The sample carries other DNA sequences with the same CDR3. The chain recombines TRBV5-1 with TRBJ1-1, with D possibly TRBD1 on 5 matching bases. Germline loops: CDR1 SGHRS, CDR2 YFSETQ. The CDR3 is 14 amino acids. With 0 bases removed from V and 2 bases from J, the gap between germline ends came to 8 bases. The CDR3 loop reads CASSLGQPNTEAFF. The CDR3 region has the DNA TGCGCCAGCAGCTTGGGACAGCCAAACACTGAAGCTTTCTTT.

The chain links TRBV6-5 to TRBJ2-7; tentative D call: TRBD1 (6 bases). V was clipped by 2 bases and J by 12 bases, with 11 bases between them. This CDR3 has 11 residues. Germline assignment: CDR1 MNHEY and CDR2 SVGAGI. The CDR3 is CASSYGTSRYF. The CDR3, as DNA: TGTGCCAGCAGTTACGGGACATCTCGGTACTTC.

The V and J genes are TRBV9 and TRBJ2-5; 9 nucleotides line up with TRBD2. The CDR3 is 15 residues long. Trimming at V came to 3 bases and at J to 5 bases, leaving 8 bases not matched to a gene. Germline lookup yields CDR1 SGDLS and CDR2 YYNGEE. As DNA, the CDR3 is TGTGCCAGCAGCGCGCCGGGACTAGCAGGGGAGACCCAGTACTTC. This codes for CASSAPGLAGETQYF.

The genes are TRBV5-1 and TRBJ1-2, with 7 bases aligning to TRBD1. Germline V gives CDR1 SGHRS, CDR2 YFSETQ. This CDR3 is 14 amino acids long. V lost 0 bases to trimming and J lost 8 bases; unmatched junction nucleotides: 7. CDR3 in amino acids: CASSLDRGSRGYTF. CDR3 DNA sequence: TGCGCCAGCAGCTTGGACAGGGGATCAAGGGGCTACACCTTC.

This clone came up once. The CDR3 DNA follows: TGTGCCACCAGCAGAGGACAGTTCGGGGCCAACGTCCTGACTTTC. Protein: CATSRGQFGANVLTF. The chain combines TRBV15 with TRBJ2-6; weak D call: TRBD1 (5 bases). Per germline, CDR1 LNHNV and CDR2 YYDKDF (reference sequence). The V end was cut by 1 base, the J end by 4 bases, with 8 bases between. The CDR3 is 15 residues long.

This chain links TRBV6-1 with TRBJ1-5; D unresolved. With 2 bases removed from V and 7 bases from J, the gap between germline ends came to 9 bases. The germline V gene has CDR1 MNHNS and CDR2 SASEGT. CDR3 length: 13 residues. The CDR3 sequence: CASSEFENQPQHF. The CDR3 bases are TGTGCCAGCAGTGAATTTGAGAACCAGCCCCAGCATTTT.

V is TRBV2 and J is TRBJ2-3, with 13 bases identical to TRBD2. Looked up from germline, CDR1 is SNHLY and CDR2 is FYNNEI. CDR3 size: 15 residues. The trim removed 7 bases at V and 5 bases at J, leaving 6 bases unmatched. Here the CDR3 DNA reads TGTGCCAGCACGAGGACTAGCGGGAGAGGAGATACGCAGTATTTT. Amino acids: CASTRTSGRGDTQYF.